Listed below are T cell receptor beta chains from one sample, sequenced in a study of blood T cell repertoires in COVID-19. TCRdb's copy holds only in-frame clones and misses some; the assay was immunoSEQ multiplex PCR. The sample has about 140,000 clones, 84% seen once. Material for sequencing was peripheral blood. Every receptor here comes from a man aged 25-40 years with COVID-19, enrolled during active disease. CDR3s include the opening cysteine and the closing phenylalanine or tryptophan. The D gene is left open where the match is weak. Clone size is shown for a subset of rows, as once, few, many or a class of expanded clone.

clone_size j_call d_call v_call cdr3_aa cdr3_nt
few TRBJ2-7 TRBD2 TRBV9 CASSVEPSGSLEQYF TGTGCCAGCAGCGTAGAACCTAGCGGGAGCCTCGAGCAGTACTTC
NA TRBJ1-1 NA TRBV6-6 CASSYAGNTEAFF TGTGCCAGCAGTTACGCCGGGAACACTGAAGCTTTCTTT
once TRBJ1-1 NA TRBV14 CASSPRQNLWAFF TGTGCCAGCAGCCCGCGACAGAATCTCTGGGCTTTCTTT
once TRBJ2-5 NA TRBV11-2 CASSLWRPQETQYF TGTGCCAGCAGCTTGTGGCGGCCACAAGAGACCCAGTACTTC
once TRBJ2-1 TRBD2 TRBV15 CATSRAREREGEQFF TGTGCCACCAGCAGAGCTCGGGAACGGGAGGGTGAGCAGTTCTTC
NA TRBJ1-5 NA TRBV7-8 CASSLIPGQVNQPQHF TGTGCCAGCAGCTTAATTCCCGGTCAGGTCAATCAGCCCCAGCATTTT
once TRBJ1-2 TRBD1 TRBV27 CASSSMTGSYGYTF TGTGCCAGCAGTTCCATGACAGGGAGCTATGGCTACACCTTC
NA TRBJ1-2 NA TRBV9 CASSFEVGGGYTF TGTGCCAGCAGCTTCGAAGTAGGGGGTGGCTACACCTTC
NA TRBJ1-2 TRBD1 TRBV27 CASSFGYRGLGYTF TGTGCCAGCAGTTTTGGTTACAGGGGGTTAGGCTACACCTTC
NA TRBJ1-2 TRBD1 TRBV19 CASSLTGGGGYGYTF TGTGCCAGTAGCCTGACAGGGGGCGGCGGCTATGGCTACACCTTC
NA TRBJ2-3 TRBD1 TRBV29-1 CSVEDEDREVNTQYF TGCAGCGTTGAAGATGAGGACAGGGAGGTAAATACGCAGTATTTT
NA TRBJ2-3 NA TRBV2 CASSVRDFWDTQYF TGTGCCAGCAGTGTGCGGGACTTTTGGGATACGCAGTATTTT
NA TRBJ1-2 TRBD1 TRBV23-1 CASFPGQGNYGYTF TGCGCCAGTTTCCCGGGACAGGGAAACTATGGCTACACCTTC
NA TRBJ2-7 NA TRBV30 CAWRQGGYEQYF TGTGCCTGGAGACAGGGCGGGTACGAGCAGTACTTC
NA TRBJ2-2 TRBD2 TRBV19 CASRPSGAAGELFF TGTGCCAGTCGCCCCAGCGGGGCCGCCGGGGAGCTGTTTTTT
once TRBJ2-2 NA TRBV29-1 CSVPRGYTGELFF TGCAGCGTTCCGCGGGGTTACACCGGGGAGCTGTTTTTT
once TRBJ2-1 NA TRBV10-3 CASQGMDEQFF TGTGCCTCACAGGGTATGGATGAGCAGTTCTTC
NA TRBJ2-7 NA TRBV30 CAWSGKPGAYEQYF TGTGCCTGGAGTGGCAAACCAGGGGCCTACGAGCAGTACTTC